The 26 T cell receptor beta chains in this list originate from one sample, sequenced in a study of response to subunit inactivated influenza vaccine. TCRdb recomputed calls from the RT-PCR reads with MiXCR, one row per CDR3 protein. The repertoire holds roughly 180,000 distinct CDR3 sequences, with about 9.3% as singletons. The sample was non-naive T cells sorted from PBMCs, taken on the day of vaccination. The source of these receptors is a man between 50 and 59 years old who received an inactivated influenza vaccine.

V and J are TRBV19 and TRBJ2-7; 11 bases align to TRBD2. V lost 4 bases and J lost 3; bases outside the gene matches: 5. Germline V lookup: CDR1 LNHDA, CDR2 SQIVND (reference sequence). The CDR3 is 15 amino acids. DNA for the CDR3: TGTGCCAGTAGTAAACTAGCGGGAGTTCTCTACGAGCAGTACTTC. It specifies CASSKLAGVLYEQYF.

The V and J genes are TRBV20-1 and TRBJ1-5; maybe TRBD1 (5 bases). CDR3 length: 15 residues. V was pared by 7 bases and J by 0 bases, with 16 bases between. Per the germline V gene, CDR1 is DFQATT and CDR2 is SNEGSKA (reference sequence). The CDR3: CSGRGGTNSNQPQHF. The CDR3 coding sequence is TGCAGTGGTCGGGGCGGCACAAATAGCAATCAGCCCCAGCATTTT.

This clonotype was seen at least ten times. The chain is built from TRBV28 and TRBJ1-5; 10 nucleotides line up with TRBD1. The CDR3 consists of 15 residues. CDR1 is MDHEN and CDR2 is SYDVKM in the germline V gene. The trim removed 5 bases at V and 1 base at J, leaving 2 bases unmatched. Written as DNA, the CDR3 is TGTGCCAGCAGTGCGGACAGGGGGAGCAATCAGCCCCAGCATTTT. This translates into CASSADRGSNQPQHF.

The rearrangement uses TRBV9 and TRBJ2-3; 13 nucleotides align to TRBD2. CDR3 length: 17 amino acids. The V and J ends lost 4 bases and 2 bases, in that order; junction bases with no gene match: 7. Germline V gene sequence: CDR1 SGDLS, CDR2 YYNGEE. The CDR3 nucleotides read TGTGCCAGCAGCCTAGCAGGGACTAGCGGGACCACAGATACGCAGTATTTT. Translating gives CASSLAGTSGTTDTQYF.

This clonotype was counted a few times. The CDR3 DNA follows: TGTGCCAGCAGGCGGGGAGGTAGCTATAATTCACCCCTCCACTTT. This codes for CASRRGGSYNSPLHF. V gene TRBV9 combines with J gene TRBJ1-6; D is unclear. The CDR3 sequence is 15 residues long. Germline V lookup: CDR1 SGDLS, CDR2 YYNGEE. V was shortened by 5 bases and J by 3 bases, with 12 bases between the two germline ends.

J is TRBJ2-1 and V is TRBV9; 8 bases fit TRBD2. The V gene end was trimmed by 3 bases and the J gene end by 0 bases; junction bases not matched to a gene: 14. CDR1 is SGDLS, CDR2 YYNGEE, per germline. The CDR3 is made up of 19 amino acids. This CDR3 reads CASSARPRSSGTSYNEQFF. For the CDR3, the DNA is TGTGCCAGCAGCGCGAGACCCCGGAGTAGCGGGACCTCCTACAATGAGCAGTTCTTC.

This clonotype appeared a few times. The gene calls are TRBV7-6 and TRBJ1-4; TRBD1 might be the D (6 bases). This CDR3 comprises 16 residues. Germline V lookup: CDR1 SGHVS, CDR2 FNYEAQ. V lost 4 bases, J lost 4 bases, and 16 bases lay in between. The CDR3 region has the DNA TGTGCCAGCAGCTCAGGGGCTGGTTCCAATAATGAAAAACTGTTTTTT. Its protein is CASSSGAGSNNEKLFF. The full variable domain, rest sourced from reference TRBV7-6 and TRBJ1-4, is GAGVSQSPRYKVTKRGQDVALRCDPISGHVSLYWYRQALGQGPEFLTYFNYEAQQDKSGLPNDRFSAERPEGSISTLTIQRTEQRDSAMYRCASSSGAGSNNEKLFFGSGTQLSVL.

This clonotype was counted only a few times. The chain combines TRBV20-1 with TRBJ2-7; D not resolved. Germline V CDR1 and CDR2: DFQATT, SNEGSKA (reference sequence). The CDR3 is 12 amino acids. V was shortened by 3 bases and J by 4 bases, with 10 bases between the two germline ends. The CDR3 is CSARNGIYEQYF. In DNA, the CDR3 is TGCAGTGCTAGGAACGGAATTTACGAGCAGTACTTC.

This clonotype was seen at least ten times. The CDR3 nucleotides are TGTGCCAGCAGTGAATTGTCGAGGGGGTTTCAGCCCCAGCATTTT. Translated, it gives CASSELSRGFQPQHF. This chain links TRBV6-1 with TRBJ1-5; D possibly corresponds to TRBD1 (6 bases). V shed 2 bases and J shed 6 bases, with 14 bases lying between them. Germline V gene data show CDR1 as MNHNS and CDR2 as SASEGT. The CDR3 consists of 15 residues.

This clonotype was seen a few times. The J gene is TRBJ2-5, the V gene TRBV7-2; 13 nucleotides agree with TRBD2. The V and J ends lost 5 bases and 5 bases, in that order; junction bases with no gene match: 5. CDR3 length: 15 amino acids. Germline CDR1 reads SGHTA; CDR2 reads FQGNSA. The CDR3: CASSTTSGGAETQYF. In DNA form, the CDR3 reads TGTGCCAGCAGCACCACTAGCGGGGGGGCGGAGACCCAGTACTTC.

The chain is built from TRBV7-9 and TRBJ2-3; D possibly matches TRBD1 or TRBD2 (5 bases each). Trimming pared 5 bases from V and 6 bases from J, leaving 21 bases between. CDR3 size: 16 residues. CDR1 and CDR2 (germline): SEHNR, FQNEAQ (reference sequence). CDR3 amino acids: CASSPKGTSKTDTQYF. The CDR3 bases are TGTGCCAGCAGCCCAAAGGGGACGTCTAAGACGGATACGCAGTATTTT.

This clonotype has ten or more counts. Here the CDR3 reads CASSFKDTQYF. The CDR3 DNA reads TGTGCCAGCAGCTTTAAGGATACGCAGTATTTT. The rearrangement joins TRBV7-9 to TRBJ2-3; D gene ambiguous. V was trimmed by 3 bases and J by 6 bases, leaving 4 bases between them. Germline V lookup: CDR1 SEHNR, CDR2 FQNEAQ (reference sequence). This CDR3 comprises 11 residues.

This clonotype was detected a few times. The chain has TRBV29-1 and TRBJ2-1, with D possibly being TRBD2 (5 bases). V shed 7 bases and J shed 4 bases, with 17 bases lying between them. Germline V gene sequence: CDR1 SQVTM, CDR2 ANQGSEA. CDR3 size: 14 residues. CDR3 sequence reads: CSAKSGVLYNEQFF. The CDR3 bases are TGCAGCGCCAAGTCCGGGGTTCTATACAATGAGCAGTTCTTC.

This clonotype has at least ten counts. J is TRBJ2-3 and V is TRBV7-9; perhaps D is TRBD1 or TRBD2 (5 bases each). Germline V gene data show CDR1 as SEHNR and CDR2 as FQNEAQ (reference sequence). Trimming shortened V by 3 bases and J by 3 bases, and 7 bases separated the two germline ends. The CDR3 is 13 amino acids. CDR3: CASSLGRTDTQYF. The CDR3 nucleotides read TGTGCCAGCAGCTTGGGACGGACAGATACGCAGTATTTT.

The chain uses TRBV6-2 or TRBV6-3 and TRBJ2-7, with 7 bases identical to TRBD1. Per germline, CDR1 MNHEY and CDR2 SVGEGT. This CDR3 has 16 residues. V lost 5 bases and J lost 0; bases outside the gene matches: 10. The CDR3 reads CASSDPPDRASYEQYF. DNA for the CDR3: TGTGCCAGCAGTGACCCCCCCGACAGGGCCTCCTACGAGCAGTACTTC.

This clonotype came up a few times. DNA of the CDR3: TGTGCCAGCAAGTTCAGTAAAAACAATGAGCAGTTCTTC. Protein sequence: CASKFSKNNEQFF. This rearrangement joins TRBV6-6 to TRBJ2-1; no firm D call. V dropped 7 bases and J dropped 5 bases, with 12 bases sitting between them. From germline, CDR1 is MNHNY and CDR2 SVGAGI (reference sequence). The CDR3 totals 13 residues.

This clonotype came up a few times. J is TRBJ2-5 and V is TRBV5-4, with TRBD2 matching over 8 bases. J was trimmed by 4 bases and V by 1 base; bases with no gene match: 6. Germline assignment: CDR1 SGHNT and CDR2 YYREEE (reference sequence). This CDR3 region has 15 residues. The CDR3 protein is CASSLSGGFSETQYF. The CDR3 DNA reads TGTGCCAGCAGCTTGAGCGGGGGATTTTCAGAGACCCAGTACTTC.

Many counts were recorded for this clonotype. The chain links TRBV7-2 to TRBJ2-1; the D gene is possibly TRBD2 (6 bases). CDR3 length equals 15 residues. V lost 2 bases and J lost 1, with 9 bases in between. Germline assignment: CDR1 SGHTA and CDR2 FQGNSA. The CDR3 sequence: CASSLSSGSYNEQFF. CDR3 in DNA: TGTGCCAGCAGCTTATCCAGCGGGTCCTACAATGAGCAGTTCTTC.

This clonotype was counted at least ten times. The chain couples TRBV27 to TRBJ2-1; D is perhaps TRBD1 or TRBD2 (5 bases each). Germline CDR1 reads MNHEY; CDR2 reads SMNVEV (reference sequence). Between the trimmed V and J ends, which lost 7 bases and 5 bases, there was a span of 15 bases. CDR3 length equals 14 residues. DNA of the CDR3: TGTGCCAGCACCCGATCGGGACCAAACAATGAGCAGTTCTTC. This codes for CASTRSGPNNEQFF.

The chain has TRBV9 and TRBJ2-4; 9 nucleotides match TRBD1. V dropped 2 bases and J dropped 9; count of bases not matched to a gene: 9. The CDR3 runs to 15 residues. Germline CDR1 and CDR2: SGDLS and YYNGEE. CDR3 DNA sequence: TGTGCCAGCAGCGTGGGGGACAGGGACCTCGGCATTCAGTACTTC. Translating it yields CASSVGDRDLGIQYF.

The table lists this clonotype with a few counts. CDR3 region: CASSFAGQGINEQYF. CDR3 DNA sequence: TGTGCCAGCAGCTTCGCGGGACAGGGGATAAACGAGCAGTACTTC. The rearrangement links TRBV13 to TRBJ2-7; 10 nucleotides line up with TRBD1. The junction had 7 bases not matched to a gene; V was cut back by 3 bases and J by 5 bases. CDR1 PRHDT and CDR2 FYEKMQ come from the germline V gene (reference sequence). The CDR3 runs 15 residues.

This clonotype has only a few counts. The chain uses TRBV6-1 and TRBJ2-4, with D perhaps matching TRBD2 (6 bases). V lost 5 bases and J 2 bases, leaving 7 bases between the germline ends. Germline V gives CDR1 MNHNS, CDR2 SASEGT. This CDR3 is 13 amino acids long. The CDR3 loop reads CASSRGSKNIQYF. The CDR3 DNA sequence: TGTGCCAGCAGTCGGGGGTCCAAAAACATTCAGTACTTC.

This clonotype has a count of ten or more. The chain has TRBV3-1 and TRBJ2-3; unclear D gene. Germline assignment: CDR1 LGHDT and CDR2 YNNKEL (reference sequence). Between the trimmed V and J ends, which lost 1 base and 2 bases, there was a span of 7 bases. The CDR3 runs to 14 residues. For the CDR3, the DNA is TGTGCCAGCAGCCAAGCGTCGAACACAGATACGCAGTATTTT. Encoded protein: CASSQASNTDTQYF.

This chain connects TRBV11-2 to TRBJ1-1, with a weak D call TRBD1 (5 bases). The germline V gene has CDR1 SGHAT and CDR2 FQNNGV. CDR3 size: 11 residues. The germline V and J ends were trimmed by 5 bases and 6 bases, with 7 bases remaining between them. CDR3 sequence: CASSRGSEAFF. CDR3 coding DNA: TGTGCCAGCAGCCGGGGGTCTGAAGCTTTCTTT.

This clonotype was seen only a few times. This chain links TRBV18 with TRBJ2-5; D uncertain. The V gene lost 0 bases and the J gene lost 4 bases, with 9 bases spanning the gap. Germline V gene sequence: CDR1 KGHSH, CDR2 LQKENI. The CDR3 has 14 amino acids. The CDR3 DNA reads TGTGCCAGCTCACCACCTGCCCAGTCAGAGACCCAGTACTTC. Protein product: CASSPPAQSETQYF.

This clonotype was recorded a few times. The chain has TRBV12-3 or TRBV12-4 and TRBJ1-2, with 7 nucleotides matching TRBD1. The CDR3 is 15 amino acids. The ends lost 9 bases at V and 7 bases at J; junction bases unmatched: 17. In DNA form, the CDR3 reads TGTGCCAGTGCCGGGGGACAGAATTTAGTTGTTGGCTACACCTTC. Its protein product is CASAGGQNLVVGYTF.